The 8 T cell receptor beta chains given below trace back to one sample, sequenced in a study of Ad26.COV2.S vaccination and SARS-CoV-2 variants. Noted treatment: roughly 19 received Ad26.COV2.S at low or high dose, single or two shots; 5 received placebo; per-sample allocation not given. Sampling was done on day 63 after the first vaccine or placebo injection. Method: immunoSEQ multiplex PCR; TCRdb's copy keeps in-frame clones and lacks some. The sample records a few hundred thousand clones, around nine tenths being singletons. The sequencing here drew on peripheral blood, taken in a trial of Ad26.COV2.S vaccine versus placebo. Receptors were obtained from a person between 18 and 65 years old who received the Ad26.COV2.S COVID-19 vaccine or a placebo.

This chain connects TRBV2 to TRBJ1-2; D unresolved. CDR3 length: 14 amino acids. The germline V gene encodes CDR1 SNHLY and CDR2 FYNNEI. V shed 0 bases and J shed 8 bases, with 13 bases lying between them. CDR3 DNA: TGTGCCAGCAGTGAAGCGCTTCAGGCAGCAGGCTACACCTTC. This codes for CASSEALQAAGYTF.

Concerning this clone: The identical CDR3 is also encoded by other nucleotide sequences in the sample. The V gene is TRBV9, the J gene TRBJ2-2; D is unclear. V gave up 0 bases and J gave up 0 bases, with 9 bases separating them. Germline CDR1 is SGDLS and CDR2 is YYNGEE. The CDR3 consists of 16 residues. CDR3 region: CASSVVGPPNTGELFF. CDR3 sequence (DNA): TGTGCCAGCAGCGTAGTAGGACCCCCGAACACCGGGGAGCTGTTTTTT.

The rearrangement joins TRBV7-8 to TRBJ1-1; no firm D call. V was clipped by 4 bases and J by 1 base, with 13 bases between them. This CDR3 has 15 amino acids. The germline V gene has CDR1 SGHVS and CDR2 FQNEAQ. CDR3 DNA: TGTGCCAGCAGCTCAAGGGCAGTCGGGAACACTGAAGCTTTCTTT. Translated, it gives CASSSRAVGNTEAFF.

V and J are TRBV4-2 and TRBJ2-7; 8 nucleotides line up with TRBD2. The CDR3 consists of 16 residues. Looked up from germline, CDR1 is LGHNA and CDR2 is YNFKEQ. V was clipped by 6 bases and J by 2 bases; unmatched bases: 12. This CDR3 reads CASSDSGIGETYEQYF. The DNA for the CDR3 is TGTGCCAGCAGTGATAGCGGGATAGGAGAGACCTACGAGCAGTACTTC.

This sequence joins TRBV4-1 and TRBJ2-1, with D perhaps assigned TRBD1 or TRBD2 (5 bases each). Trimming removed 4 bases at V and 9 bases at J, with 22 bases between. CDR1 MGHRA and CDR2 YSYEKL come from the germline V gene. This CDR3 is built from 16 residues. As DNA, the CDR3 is TGCGCCAGCAGCCCCCGAGGGGTCGTTGAGATTAGTGAGCAGTTCTTC. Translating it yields CASSPRGVVEISEQFF.

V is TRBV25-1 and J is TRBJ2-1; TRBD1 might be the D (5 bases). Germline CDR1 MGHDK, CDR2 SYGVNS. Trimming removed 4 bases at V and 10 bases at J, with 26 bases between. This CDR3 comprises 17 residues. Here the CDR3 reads CASSVYSGTGLGREQFF. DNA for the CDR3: TGTGCCAGCAGTGTATATTCCGGAACAGGTTTGGGTCGGGAGCAGTTCTTC. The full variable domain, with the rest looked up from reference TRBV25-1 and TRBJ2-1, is EADIYQTPRYLVIGTGKKITLECSQTMGHDKMYWYQQDPGMELHLIHYSYGVNSTEKGDLSSESTVSRIRTEHFPLTLESARPSHTSQYLCASSVYSGTGLGREQFFGPGTRLTVL.

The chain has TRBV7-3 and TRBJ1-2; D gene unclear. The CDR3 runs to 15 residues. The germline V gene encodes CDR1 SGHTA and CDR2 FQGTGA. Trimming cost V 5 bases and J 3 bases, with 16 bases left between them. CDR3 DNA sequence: TGTGCCAGCAGCCCTAGTCGGGAACTCTACTATGGCTACACCTTC. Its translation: CASSPSRELYYGYTF. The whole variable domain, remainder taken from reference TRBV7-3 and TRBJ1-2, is GAGVSQTPSNKVTEKGKYVELRCDPISGHTALYWYRQSLGQGPEFLIYFQGTGAADDSGLPNDRFFAVRPEGSVSTLKIQRTERGDSAVYLCASSPSRELYYGYTFGSGTRLTVV.

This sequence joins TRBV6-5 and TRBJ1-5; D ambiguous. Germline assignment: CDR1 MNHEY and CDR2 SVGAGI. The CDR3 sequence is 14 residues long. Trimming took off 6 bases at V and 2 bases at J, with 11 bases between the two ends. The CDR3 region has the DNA TGTGCCAGCAGCCGCCTCTCTGGCAATCAGCCCCAGCATTTT. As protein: CASSRLSGNQPQHF.